This T cell receptor (beta chain) was retrieved from a study of OX40 agonist ivuxolimab in advanced cancers. In the study overall: Patients were treated with ivuxolimab, an agonistic anti-OX40 (CD134) antibody. Patients treated during dose escalation were battling hepatocellular carcinoma, melanoma, renal cell or head and neck cancer.

To note about this clone: Its antigen is still unknown.

V lost 1 base and J 2 bases, leaving 12 bases between the germline ends. Per the germline V gene, CDR1 is SGHVS and CDR2 is FQNEAQ. The CDR3 is 15 residues long. Generated by immunoSEQ multiplex PCR, the TCRdb table keeps only in-frame clones and is missing some. The sample holds tens of thousands of clones; about 80% are singletons and the top ten take approximately 1.6%. The study's findings and limits: In the 0.1 to 3.0 mg/kg range, CD4+ and CD8+ blood T cells had expanded clonally by week 6. CD8+ T cells averaged more expanded clones than CD4+.

The chain carries TRBV7-8 and TRBJ2-7; D is ambiguous. This receptor was identified in an adult with an advanced solid tumor such as melanoma, head and neck, liver or kidney cancer. The material was CD4+ or CD8+ T cells sorted from blood, obtained in a trial of the OX40 agonist ivuxolimab. The CDR3 loop reads CASSLVDYGPYEQYF. The CDR3 region has the DNA TGTGCCAGCAGCTTAGTAGATTACGGGCCCTACGAGCAGTACTTC.